Given below is one TCR beta chain in context. Primers: 60 Vbeta forward and 13 Jbeta reverse. The method was immunoSEQ multiplex PCR; TCRdb's version includes in-frame clones alone and lacks a portion of them. The table records under 200,000 clones, 65% to 85% of them present only once. The entry originates in a study of cytomegalovirus exposure and HLA in healthy donors. The CDR3 loop spans 15 amino acids. Per the germline V gene, CDR1 is SGHTA and CDR2 is FQGNSA. Trimming cost V 3 bases and J 7 bases; bases outside gene matches: 5. V is TRBV7-2 and J is TRBJ2-3; 12 positions agree with TRBD2. Specimen: PBMCs. This clonotype was obtained from a woman aged 40-49 years in good health and CMV-seropositive. This CDR3 is CASSLELAGGNTQYF. In nucleotides, the CDR3 is TGTGCCAGCAGCTTGGAACTAGCGGGGGGAAATACGCAGTATTTT.